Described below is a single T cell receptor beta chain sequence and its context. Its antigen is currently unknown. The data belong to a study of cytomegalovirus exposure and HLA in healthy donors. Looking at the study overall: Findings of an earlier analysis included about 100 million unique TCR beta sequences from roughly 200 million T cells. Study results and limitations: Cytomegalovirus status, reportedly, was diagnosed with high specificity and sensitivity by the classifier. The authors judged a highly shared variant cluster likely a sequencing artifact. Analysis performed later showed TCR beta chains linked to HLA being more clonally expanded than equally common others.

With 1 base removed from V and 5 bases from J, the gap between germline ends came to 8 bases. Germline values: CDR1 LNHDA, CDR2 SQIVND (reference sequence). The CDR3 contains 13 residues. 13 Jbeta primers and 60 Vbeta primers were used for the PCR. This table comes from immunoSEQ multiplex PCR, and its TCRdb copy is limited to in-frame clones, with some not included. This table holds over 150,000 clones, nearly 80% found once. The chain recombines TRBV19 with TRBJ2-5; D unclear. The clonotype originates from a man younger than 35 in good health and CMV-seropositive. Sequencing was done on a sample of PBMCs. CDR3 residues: CASSIARWETQYF. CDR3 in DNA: TGTGCCAGTAGTATAGCTAGATGGGAGACCCAGTACTTC.